Listed here are 23 T cell receptor beta chains from one sample, sequenced in a study of control samples from healthy donors and cancer patients. Assay: immunoSEQ multiplex PCR; the TCRdb copy retains only in-frame clones and omits some. The table records 95,000 to 150,000 clones, approximately 90% of them present only once. The specimen sequenced was blood. All receptors derive from a man aged 35 to 55 in good health.

J is TRBJ1-3 and V is TRBV5-5, with D uncertain. V lost 0 bases and J 0 bases, leaving 7 bases between the germline ends. The CDR3 consists of 15 residues. Germline assignment: CDR1 SGHKS and CDR2 YYEKEE (reference sequence). CDR3 protein: CASSLEGSSGNTIYF. Written as DNA, the CDR3 is TGTGCCAGCAGCTTGGAGGGATCCTCTGGAAACACCATATATTTT.

The rearrangement joins TRBV7-9 to TRBJ1-2; D gene ambiguous. Germline CDR1 and CDR2: SEHNR and FQNEAQ (reference sequence). The V and J ends lost 3 bases and 6 bases respectively, with 14 bases between them. CDR3 size: 14 residues. Here the CDR3 DNA reads TGTGCCAGCAGCTTCAAACCGGAGTATAATGGCTACACCTTC. Protein product: CASSFKPEYNGYTF.

The J gene is TRBJ1-6, the V gene TRBV6-5, with TRBD1 as a possible D gene (5 bases). This CDR3 has 14 amino acids. CDR1 and CDR2 from the germline V gene are MNHEY and SVGAGI. V gave up 2 bases and J gave up 13 bases, with 15 bases separating them. The CDR3 loop reads CASSYGDRLFPLHF. CDR3 bases: TGTGCCAGCAGTTACGGGGACCGGCTTTTTCCCCTCCACTTT.

This clone has only a few counts. V usage is TRBV7-2 and J usage is TRBJ2-3; TRBD2 might be the D (5 bases). CDR1 SGHTA and CDR2 FQGNSA come from the germline V gene. V lost 5 bases to trimming and J lost 5 bases, with 20 bases between them. This CDR3 spans 16 amino acids. CDR3 sequence reads: CASSPHGRVRGDTQYF. DNA for the CDR3: TGTGCCAGCAGCCCCCACGGACGGGTCCGGGGAGATACGCAGTATTTT.

CDR3 coding DNA: TGTGCCAGCAGCAAAAGGACTAGCGGGGGTTACGAGCAGTACTTC. Translating gives CASSKRTSGGYEQYF. V gene TRBV21-1 combines with J gene TRBJ2-7; the table gives TRBD2 as D, unverified against the DNA. TRBV21-1 is marked as a pseudogene. The CDR3 consists of 15 residues.

The chain combines TRBV4-3 with TRBJ1-2, with 8 bases that match TRBD1. The CDR3 has 14 residues. In germline, CDR1 is LGHNA, CDR2 YSLEER. V trimming: 4 bases; J trimming: 5 bases; junction bases outside the gene matches: 6. The CDR3 nucleotides read TGCGCCAGCAGCCCCGGACAGGGTCCTTATGGCTACACCTTC. It translates to CASSPGQGPYGYTF.

This clone is a singleton in its sample. V and J are TRBV7-8 and TRBJ2-3, with D uncertain. V shed 0 bases and J shed 6 bases, with 22 bases lying between them. The CDR3 totals 18 residues. Germline values: CDR1 SGHVS, CDR2 FQNEAQ. DNA for the CDR3: TGTGCCAGCAGCTTAGCGCAAGGAGTCCCCACTCCCCTTGATACGCAGTATTTT. Translated: CASSLAQGVPTPLDTQYF.

V gene TRBV12-3 or TRBV12-4 combines with J gene TRBJ1-1; D is unresolved. V was cut by 5 bases and J by 4 bases, with 11 bases left in between. The CDR3 spans 13 residues. CDR3 DNA sequence: TGTGCCAGCAGTCCCTACAGTGGCACTGAAGCTTTCTTT. Protein product: CASSPYSGTEAFF.

The rearrangement uses TRBV13 and TRBJ2-1; 11 bases agree with TRBD1. V lost 5 bases and J lost 9; bases outside the gene matches: 6. Germline CDR1 is PRHDT and CDR2 is FYEKMQ (reference sequence). This CDR3 spans 14 amino acids. CDR3 region: CASSPGTGGIEQFF. The CDR3, as DNA: TGTGCCAGCAGCCCCGGGACAGGGGGGATTGAGCAGTTCTTC.

This clone has just one count. V and J are TRBV11-1 and TRBJ2-2; D ambiguous. Per germline, CDR1 SGHAT and CDR2 FQDESV (reference sequence). The CDR3 sequence is 12 residues long. V was cut by 7 bases and J by 7 bases, with 10 bases left in between. In DNA, the CDR3 is TGTGCCAGCAAAAGGATTGTCGGGGAGCTGTTTTTT. As protein: CASKRIVGELFF.

The rearrangement uses TRBV5-4 and TRBJ1-1; 9 bases map to TRBD1. The junction had 8 bases not matched to a gene; V was cut back by 4 bases and J by 4 bases. The CDR3 is 15 amino acids. CDR1 is SGHNT, CDR2 YYREEE, per germline (reference sequence). CDR3 sequence (DNA): TGTGCCAGCAGCATCCCACAGGGGGCGGTCACTGAAGCTTTCTTT. It encodes CASSIPQGAVTEAFF.

The chain is built from TRBV6-1 and TRBJ1-2; 12 bases match TRBD1. Germline V gene data show CDR1 as MNHNS and CDR2 as SASEGT. The V segment lost 1 base and the J segment 5 bases; nucleotides outside the gene matches: 14. This CDR3 contains 19 residues. The CDR3 loop is CASSEGVGTGGPARYGYTF. As DNA, the CDR3 is TGTGCCAGCAGTGAAGGGGTCGGGACAGGGGGCCCAGCTAGGTATGGCTACACCTTC.

The rearrangement joins TRBV5-1 to TRBJ2-2; D may match TRBD1 or TRBD2 (5 bases each). This CDR3 has 15 residues. The germline V and J ends were trimmed by 5 bases and 5 bases, with 16 bases remaining between them. From germline, CDR1 is SGHRS and CDR2 YFSETQ. CDR3 nucleotides: TGCGCCAGCAGGGGAGACAGCCGGGGAACCGGGGAGCTGTTTTTT. Protein: CASRGDSRGTGELFF.

The V and J genes are TRBV11-2 and TRBJ2-4; a possible D gene is TRBD2 (5 bases). The CDR3 length is 15 residues. V was shortened by 0 bases and J by 6 bases, with 12 bases between the two germline ends. The germline V gene has CDR1 SGHAT and CDR2 FQNNGV. The CDR3 here is CASSLDGLAGNIQYF. The CDR3 DNA reads TGTGCCAGCAGCTTAGATGGGCTAGCCGGAAACATTCAGTACTTC.

This clone was seen only a few times. The chain joins TRBV5-4 to TRBJ2-1, with 11 bases matching TRBD2. This CDR3 is built from 15 residues. Trimming removed 3 bases from V and 8 bases from J; junction bases left unmatched: 7. Germline assignment: CDR1 SGHNT and CDR2 YYREEE (reference sequence). CDR3 protein: CASSSTSGGGHEQFF. Written as DNA, the CDR3 is TGTGCCAGCAGCTCCACTAGCGGGGGAGGGCATGAGCAGTTCTTC.

The chain carries TRBV6-5 and TRBJ2-4; TRBD1 might be the D (5 bases). Trimming stripped 1 base from V and 1 base from J, with 11 bases between. CDR1 and CDR2 (germline): MNHEY, SVGAGI. The CDR3 is 16 amino acids. The CDR3 nucleotides read TGTGCCAGCAGTTACTTTCAGGGTACGGCCAAAAACATTCAGTACTTC. Protein product: CASSYFQGTAKNIQYF.

About this clone: This specimen includes other DNA sequences encoding the same CDR3. The chain recombines TRBV3-1 (or the pseudogene TRBV3-2) with TRBJ1-2; D is ambiguous. The germline CDR1 and CDR2 sequences are LGHDT and YNNKEL (reference sequence). This CDR3 is built from 11 residues. Deletions cut 1 base from V and 5 bases from J, with 2 bases between. This chain's CDR3 is CASSQGYGYTF. CDR3 coding DNA: TGTGCCAGCAGCCAAGGGTATGGCTACACCTTC.

This chain joins TRBV7-8 and TRBJ2-7, with D perhaps matching TRBD1 (5 bases). Germline CDR1 reads SGHVS; CDR2 reads FQNEAQ. The CDR3 runs to 14 residues. The V end was cut by 1 base, the J end by 4 bases, with 11 bases between. In nucleotides, the CDR3 is TGTGCCAGCAGCTTAGGCCTTCAGGGTTACGAGCAGTACTTC. This encodes CASSLGLQGYEQYF.

This chain connects TRBV12-3 or TRBV12-4 to TRBJ1-4; D uncertain. The CDR3 extends over 12 amino acids. V was trimmed by 5 bases and J by 9 bases, leaving 10 bases between them. CDR3 amino acids: CASSPPGKKLFF. The CDR3 DNA is TGTGCCAGCAGTCCCCCGGGGAAAAAACTGTTTTTT.

This rearrangement joins TRBV30 to TRBJ1-4, with D hard to call. The CDR3 spans 13 residues. Germline assignment: CDR1 GTSNPN and CDR2 SVGIG (reference sequence). V was trimmed by 4 bases and J by 4 bases, leaving 10 bases between them. CDR3 amino acids: CAWTRQLNEKLFF. In nucleotides, the CDR3 is TGTGCCTGGACTAGGCAGCTTAATGAAAAACTGTTTTTT.

In this sample, this clone turned up once. This may come from a read error, since a much larger clone is one base off. The identical CDR3 is also encoded by other nucleotide sequences in the sample. The J gene is TRBJ1-1, the V gene TRBV7-3; D may be TRBD1 (5 bases). This CDR3 has 13 residues. The germline V gene has CDR1 SGHTA and CDR2 FQGTGA. With 5 bases removed from V and 0 bases from J, the gap between germline ends came to 7 bases. The DNA of the CDR3 is TGTGCCAGCAGCCTGACAGTGAACACTGAAGCTTTCTTT. Its protein product is CASSLTVNTEAFF.

This clone was picked up one time. The CDR3 nucleotides are TGTGCCAGCAGCCCCGGGGTTCCAGGGATGACTGAAGCTTTCTTT. Encoded protein: CASSPGVPGMTEAFF. The genes are TRBV7-2 and TRBJ1-1, with D perhaps matching TRBD1 (5 bases). Germline V gene data show CDR1 as SGHTA and CDR2 as FQGNSA. This CDR3 region has 15 residues. V dropped 5 bases and J dropped 5 bases, with 18 bases sitting between them.

The V call is TRBV6-4, the J call TRBJ2-1; 10 nucleotides line up with TRBD2. J lost 0 bases, V lost 6 bases, and 17 bases had no gene match. Germline V gene data show CDR1 as MRHNA and CDR2 as SNTAGT. The CDR3 is 20 residues long. The CDR3: CASSPISGGRSLSSYNEQFF. The CDR3 DNA follows: TGTGCCAGCAGCCCCATTAGCGGGGGGAGATCCTTAAGCTCCTACAATGAGCAGTTCTTC.